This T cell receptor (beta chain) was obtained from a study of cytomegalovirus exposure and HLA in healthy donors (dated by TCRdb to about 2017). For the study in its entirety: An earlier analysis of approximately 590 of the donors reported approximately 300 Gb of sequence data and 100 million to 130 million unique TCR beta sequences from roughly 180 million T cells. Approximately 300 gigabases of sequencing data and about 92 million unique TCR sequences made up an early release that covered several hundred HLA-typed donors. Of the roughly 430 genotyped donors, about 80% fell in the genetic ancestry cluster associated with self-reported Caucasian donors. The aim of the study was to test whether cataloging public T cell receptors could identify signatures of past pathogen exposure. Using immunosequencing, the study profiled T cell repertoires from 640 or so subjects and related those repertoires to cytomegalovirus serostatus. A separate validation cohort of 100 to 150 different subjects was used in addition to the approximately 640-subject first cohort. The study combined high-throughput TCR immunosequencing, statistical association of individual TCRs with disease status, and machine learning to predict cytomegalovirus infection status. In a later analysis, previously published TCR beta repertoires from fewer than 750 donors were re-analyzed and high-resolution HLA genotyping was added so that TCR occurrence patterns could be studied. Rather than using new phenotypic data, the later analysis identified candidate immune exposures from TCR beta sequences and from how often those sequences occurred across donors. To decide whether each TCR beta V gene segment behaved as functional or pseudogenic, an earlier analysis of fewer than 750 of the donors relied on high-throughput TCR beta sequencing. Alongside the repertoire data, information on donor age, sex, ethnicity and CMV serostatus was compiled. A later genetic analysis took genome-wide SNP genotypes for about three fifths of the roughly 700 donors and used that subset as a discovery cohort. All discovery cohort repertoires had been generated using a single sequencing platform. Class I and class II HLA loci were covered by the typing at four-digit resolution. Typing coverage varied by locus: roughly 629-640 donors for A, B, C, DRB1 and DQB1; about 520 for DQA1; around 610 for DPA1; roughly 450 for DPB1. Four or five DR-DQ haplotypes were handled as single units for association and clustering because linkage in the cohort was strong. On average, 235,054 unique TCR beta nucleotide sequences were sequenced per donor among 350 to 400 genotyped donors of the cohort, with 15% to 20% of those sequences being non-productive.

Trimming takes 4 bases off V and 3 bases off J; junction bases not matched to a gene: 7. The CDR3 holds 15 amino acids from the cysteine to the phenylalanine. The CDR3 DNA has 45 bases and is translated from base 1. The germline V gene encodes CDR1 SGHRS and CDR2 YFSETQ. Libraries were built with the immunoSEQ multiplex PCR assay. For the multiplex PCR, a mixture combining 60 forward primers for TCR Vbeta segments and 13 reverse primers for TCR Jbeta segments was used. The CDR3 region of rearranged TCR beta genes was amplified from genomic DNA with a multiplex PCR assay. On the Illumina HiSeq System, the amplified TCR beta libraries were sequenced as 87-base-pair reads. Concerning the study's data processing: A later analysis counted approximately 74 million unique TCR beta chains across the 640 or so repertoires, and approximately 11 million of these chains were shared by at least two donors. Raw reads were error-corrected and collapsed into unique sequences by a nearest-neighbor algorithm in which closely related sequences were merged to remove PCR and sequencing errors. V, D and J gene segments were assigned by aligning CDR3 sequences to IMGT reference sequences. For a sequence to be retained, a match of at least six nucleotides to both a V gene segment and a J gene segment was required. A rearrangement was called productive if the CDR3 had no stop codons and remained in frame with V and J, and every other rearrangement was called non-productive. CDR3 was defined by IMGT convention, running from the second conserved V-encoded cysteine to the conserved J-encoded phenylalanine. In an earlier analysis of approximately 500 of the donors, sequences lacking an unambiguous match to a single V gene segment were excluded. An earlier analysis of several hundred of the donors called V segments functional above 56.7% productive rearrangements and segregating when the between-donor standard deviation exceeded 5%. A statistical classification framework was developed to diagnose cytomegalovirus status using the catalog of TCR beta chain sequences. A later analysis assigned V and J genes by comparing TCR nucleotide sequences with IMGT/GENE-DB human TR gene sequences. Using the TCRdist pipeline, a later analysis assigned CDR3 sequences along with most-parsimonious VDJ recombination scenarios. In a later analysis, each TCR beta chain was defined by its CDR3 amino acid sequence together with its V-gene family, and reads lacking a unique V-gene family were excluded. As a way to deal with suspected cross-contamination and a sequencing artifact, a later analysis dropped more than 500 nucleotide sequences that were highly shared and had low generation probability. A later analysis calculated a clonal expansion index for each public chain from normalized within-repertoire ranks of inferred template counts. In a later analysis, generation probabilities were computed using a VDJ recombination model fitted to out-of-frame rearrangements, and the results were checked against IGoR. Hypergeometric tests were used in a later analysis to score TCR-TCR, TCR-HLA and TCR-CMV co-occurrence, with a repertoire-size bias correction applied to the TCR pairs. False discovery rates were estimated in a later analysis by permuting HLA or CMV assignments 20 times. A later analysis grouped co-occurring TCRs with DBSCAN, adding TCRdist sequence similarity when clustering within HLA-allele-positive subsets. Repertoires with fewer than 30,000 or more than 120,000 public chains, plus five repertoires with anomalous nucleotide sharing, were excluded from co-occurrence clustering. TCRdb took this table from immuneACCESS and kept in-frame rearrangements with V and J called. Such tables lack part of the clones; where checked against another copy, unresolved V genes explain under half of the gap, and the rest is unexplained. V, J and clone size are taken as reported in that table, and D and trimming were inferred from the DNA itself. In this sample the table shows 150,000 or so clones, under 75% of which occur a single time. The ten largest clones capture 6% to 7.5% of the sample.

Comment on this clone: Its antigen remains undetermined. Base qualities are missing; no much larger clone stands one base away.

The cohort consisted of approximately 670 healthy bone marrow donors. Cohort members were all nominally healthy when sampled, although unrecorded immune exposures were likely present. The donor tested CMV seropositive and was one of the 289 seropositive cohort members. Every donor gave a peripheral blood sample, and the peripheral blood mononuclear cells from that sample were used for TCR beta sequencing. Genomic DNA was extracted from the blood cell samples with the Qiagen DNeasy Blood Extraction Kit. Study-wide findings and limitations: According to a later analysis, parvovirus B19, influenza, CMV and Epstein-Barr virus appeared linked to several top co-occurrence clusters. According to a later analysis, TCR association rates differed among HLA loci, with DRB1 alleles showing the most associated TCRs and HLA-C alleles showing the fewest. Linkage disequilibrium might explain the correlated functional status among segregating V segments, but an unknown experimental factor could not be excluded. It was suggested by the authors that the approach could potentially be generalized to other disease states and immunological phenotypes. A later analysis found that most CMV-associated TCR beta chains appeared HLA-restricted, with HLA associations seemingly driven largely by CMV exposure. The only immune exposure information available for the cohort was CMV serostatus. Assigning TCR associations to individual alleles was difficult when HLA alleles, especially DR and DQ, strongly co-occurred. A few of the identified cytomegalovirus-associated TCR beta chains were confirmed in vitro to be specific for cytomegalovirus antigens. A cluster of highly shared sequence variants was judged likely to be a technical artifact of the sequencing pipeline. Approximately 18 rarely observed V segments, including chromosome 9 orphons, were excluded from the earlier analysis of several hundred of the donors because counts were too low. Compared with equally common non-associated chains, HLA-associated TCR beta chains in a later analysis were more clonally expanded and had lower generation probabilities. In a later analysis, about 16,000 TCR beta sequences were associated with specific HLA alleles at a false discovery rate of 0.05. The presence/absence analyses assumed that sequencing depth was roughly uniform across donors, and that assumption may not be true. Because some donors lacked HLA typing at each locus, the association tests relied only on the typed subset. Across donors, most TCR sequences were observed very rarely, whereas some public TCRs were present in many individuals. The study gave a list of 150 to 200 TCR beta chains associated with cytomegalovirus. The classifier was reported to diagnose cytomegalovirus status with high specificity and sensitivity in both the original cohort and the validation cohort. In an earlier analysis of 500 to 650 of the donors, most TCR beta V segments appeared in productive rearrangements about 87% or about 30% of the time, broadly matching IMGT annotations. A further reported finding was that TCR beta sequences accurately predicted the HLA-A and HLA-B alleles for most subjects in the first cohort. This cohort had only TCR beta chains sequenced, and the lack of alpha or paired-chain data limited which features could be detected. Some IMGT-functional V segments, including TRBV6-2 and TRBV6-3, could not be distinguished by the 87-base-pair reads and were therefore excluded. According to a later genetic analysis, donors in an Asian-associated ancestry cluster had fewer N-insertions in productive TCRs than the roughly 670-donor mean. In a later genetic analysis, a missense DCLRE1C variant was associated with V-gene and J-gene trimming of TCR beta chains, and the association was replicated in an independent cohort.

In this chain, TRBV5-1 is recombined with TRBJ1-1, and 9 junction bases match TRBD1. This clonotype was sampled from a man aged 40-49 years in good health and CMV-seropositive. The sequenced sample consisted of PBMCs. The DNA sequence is TGCGCCAGCAGCCCGCAGACAGGGGGTTACACTGAAGCTTTCTTT. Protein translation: CASSPQTGGYTEAFF.